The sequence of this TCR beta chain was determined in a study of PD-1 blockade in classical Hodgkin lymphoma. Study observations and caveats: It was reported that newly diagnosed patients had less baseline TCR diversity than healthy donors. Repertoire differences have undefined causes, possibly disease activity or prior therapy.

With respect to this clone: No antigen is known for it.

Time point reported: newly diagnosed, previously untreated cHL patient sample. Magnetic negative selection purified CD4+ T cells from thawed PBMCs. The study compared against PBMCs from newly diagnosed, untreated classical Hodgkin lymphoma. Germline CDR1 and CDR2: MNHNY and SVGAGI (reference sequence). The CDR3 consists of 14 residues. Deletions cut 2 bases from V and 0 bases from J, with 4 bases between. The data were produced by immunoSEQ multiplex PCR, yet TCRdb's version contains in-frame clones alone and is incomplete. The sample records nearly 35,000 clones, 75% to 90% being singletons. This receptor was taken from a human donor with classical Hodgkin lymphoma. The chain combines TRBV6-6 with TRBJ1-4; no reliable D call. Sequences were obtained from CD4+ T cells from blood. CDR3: CASSYSATNEKLFF. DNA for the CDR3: TGTGCCAGCAGTTACAGCGCAACTAATGAAAAACTGTTTTTT.